The rows below give T cell receptor beta chains drawn from one sample of a study of shared clonotypes between healthy human individuals. Method: immunoSEQ multiplex PCR; TCRdb's copy keeps in-frame clones and lacks some. In the table there are millions of clones, 85% to 95% of which are singletons. The sample consisted of naive CD4+ T cells from PBMCs. The source is a man between 18 and 29 years old in good health. Some clones in this sample may be carry-over from other donors' samples. Both conserved end residues are part of each CDR3. The order of the fields is D gene, clone size, V gene, J gene, CDR3 DNA, CDR3 protein. A D gene is named only where the DNA matches it firmly. The size of a clone is reported for some rows only, either as once, few or many, or as a class for expanded clones.

-,-,TRBV29-1,TRBJ2-1,TGCAGCGTTGAACGGGGTTCGGGCAGGAATGAGCAGTTCTTC,CSVERGSGRNEQFF
TRBD1,-,TRBV19,TRBJ1-5,TGTGCCAGTAGTATAGGAAAGGACAGGGTAGTCGTTGCTGGCAATCAGCCCCAGCATTTT,CASSIGKDRVVVAGNQPQHF
TRBD1,-,TRBV5-1,TRBJ1-2,TGCGCCAGCAGCTTGGCCCAGACAGGGGGCCATGGCTACACCTTC,CASSLAQTGGHGYTF
TRBD1,once,TRBV5-6,TRBJ2-5,TGTGCCAGCAGCTTGACAGGGGCGACAGGGGAGACCCAGTACTTC,CASSLTGATGETQYF
-,-,TRBV7-6,TRBJ2-6,TGTGCCAGCAGCTCCCGGACTGTTCTAGGGGCCAACGTCCTGACTTTC,CASSSRTVLGANVLTF
TRBD2,-,TRBV11-2,TRBJ2-7,TGTGCCAGCAGCTTACTCCTAGCGGGGAACTACGAGCAGTACTTC,CASSLLLAGNYEQYF
TRBD2,-,TRBV7-3,TRBJ2-3,TGTGCCAGCAGCACCAAGGGGTCGTTGCGGGAGTTCAGAGATACGCAGTATTTT,CASSTKGSLREFRDTQYF
-,-,TRBV6-1,TRBJ2-7,TGTGCCAGCAGTGCCCAGTCGGGCAGCTACGAGCAGTACTTC,CASSAQSGSYEQYF
TRBD2,-,TRBV7-9,TRBJ2-3,TGTGCCAGCAGCCCTAGCGGGAGAGGTCTAACAGATACGCAGTATTTT,CASSPSGRGLTDTQYF
TRBD2,-,TRBV5-1,TRBJ2-1,TGCGCCAGCTCCTCATTGGGGGGGAGGGGACTAGCGGCCCACAATGAGCAGTTCTTC,CASSSLGGRGLAAHNEQFF
-,-,TRBV5-1,TRBJ2-5,TGCGCCAGCAGCCGACAGGGGGTAGCGGGAGCTTTAGAGACCCAGTACTTC,CASSRQGVAGALETQYF
TRBD1,-,TRBV29-1,TRBJ1-4,TGCAGCGTTTTGGACAGGGGGTGGGGTGAAAAACTGTTTTTT,CSVLDRGWGEKLFF
TRBD1,-,TRBV11-2,TRBJ2-5,TGTGCCAGCAGCCGGACAGGGTATGAGACCCAGTACTTC,CASSRTGYETQYF
TRBD2,-,TRBV28,TRBJ2-1,TGTGCCAGCAGTGAGCTAGCGGGAGCGGCCTACAATGAGCAGTTCTTC,CASSELAGAAYNEQFF
-,few,TRBV10-1,TRBJ1-5,TGCGCCAGCAGTGAGTCGGGCAATCAGCCCCAGCATTTT,CASSESGNQPQHF
-,-,TRBV4-3,TRBJ1-4,TGCGCCAGCAGCCAAGAAGGGGCAGGTAATGAAAAACTGTTTTTT,CASSQEGAGNEKLFF